Below are 13 T cell receptor beta chains sequenced from a single sample in a study of Ad26.COV2.S vaccination and SARS-CoV-2 variants. Specified treatment: roughly 20 received Ad26.COV2.S at low or high dose, single or two shots; about 5 received placebo; per-sample allocation not given. Following the first vaccine or placebo injection, samples were taken on day 63. Produced via immunoSEQ multiplex PCR; TCRdb's table is partial and in-frame only. The sample shows hundreds of thousands of clones, about 89% of them seen only once. This sample comprised peripheral blood, obtained in a trial of Ad26.COV2.S vaccine versus placebo. Every receptor here comes from a person between 18 and 65 years old who received the Ad26.COV2.S COVID-19 vaccine or a placebo.

The chain combines TRBV6-5 with TRBJ1-2; D gene uncertain. This CDR3 comprises 15 residues. V was trimmed by 0 bases and J by 1 base, leaving 9 bases between them. Per the germline V gene, CDR1 is MNHEY and CDR2 is SVGAGI. CDR3 coding DNA: TGTGCCAGCAGTTACTCACCCTCCGGTAACTATGGCTACACCTTC. Amino acids: CASSYSPSGNYGYTF.

The DNA of the CDR3 is TGTGCCAGCAGCGTCGGGACAGGGGCCCCTAATGAAAAACTGTTTTTT. Encoded protein: CASSVGTGAPNEKLFF. The rearrangement uses TRBV11-2 and TRBJ1-4, with TRBD1 matching 10 bases. V was pared by 5 bases and J by 3 bases, with 6 bases of the junction left unmatched. CDR1 is SGHAT and CDR2 is FQNNGV in the germline V gene. The CDR3 runs to 16 residues.

The genes are TRBV5-1 and TRBJ2-1; the D gene is possibly TRBD2 (5 bases). Trimming stripped 0 bases from V and 6 bases from J, with 7 bases between. This CDR3 has 13 residues. The germline CDR1 and CDR2 sequences are SGHRS and YFSETQ. For the CDR3, the DNA is TGCGCCAGCAGCTTGGGAGGGTCCAATGAGCAGTTCTTC. Encoded protein: CASSLGGSNEQFF.

The chain is built from TRBV5-1 and TRBJ2-3; D might be TRBD2 (6 bases). Between the trimmed V and J ends, which lost 4 bases and 1 base, there was a span of 13 bases. The CDR3 runs to 15 residues. Germline CDR1 SGHRS, CDR2 YFSETQ. The CDR3 DNA follows: TGCGCCAGCAGCGCCTCACTAGCTGGCACAGATACGCAGTATTTT. Its translation: CASSASLAGTDTQYF.

This chain joins TRBV4-1 and TRBJ2-5, with 12 bases identical to TRBD2. Germline assignment: CDR1 MGHRA and CDR2 YSYEKL. The CDR3 length is 16 residues. The V gene end was trimmed by 2 bases and the J gene end by 3 bases; junction bases not matched to a gene: 4. CDR3 nucleotide sequence: TGCGCCAGCAGCCAACCGACTAGCGGGAGAAAAGAGACCCAGTACTTC. As protein: CASSQPTSGRKETQYF.

The V call is TRBV27, the J call TRBJ2-7, with D possibly called TRBD1 or TRBD2 (5 bases each). There are 14 residues in the CDR3. The V gene lost 2 bases and the J gene lost 6 bases, with 14 bases spanning the gap. Germline V gene lookup returns CDR1 MNHEY and CDR2 SMNVEV (reference sequence). CDR3: CASSLVPGSREQYF. The CDR3 region has the DNA TGTGCCAGCAGTTTAGTTCCAGGGAGCCGCGAGCAGTACTTC.

This sequence joins TRBV19 and TRBJ1-5; D might be TRBD1 (5 bases). CDR1 and CDR2 (germline): LNHDA, SQIVND (reference sequence). The CDR3 length is 13 residues. V lost 5 bases to trimming and J lost 4 bases, with 9 bases between them. This CDR3 is CASSSTENQPQHF. The CDR3 nucleotides are TGTGCCAGTAGTTCGACAGAGAATCAGCCCCAGCATTTT.

The genes are TRBV19 and TRBJ1-6, with 8 bases lining up with TRBD1. Unmatched junction bases numbered 7, after V lost 5 bases and J lost 7 bases. The germline V gene encodes CDR1 LNHDA and CDR2 SQIVND (reference sequence). There are 15 residues in the CDR3. CDR3 region: CASSLRQGRNSPLHF. CDR3 coding DNA: TGTGCCAGTAGTTTAAGACAGGGGCGGAATTCACCCCTCCACTTT.

The chain recombines TRBV7-2 with TRBJ1-2, with D uncertain. This CDR3 is 15 amino acids long. V lost 5 bases and J 2 bases, leaving 15 bases between the germline ends. Germline values: CDR1 SGHTA, CDR2 FQGNSA. CDR3 bases: TGTGCCAGCAGCGCTGTTGGACGGGGAAACTATGGCTACACCTTC. Translating gives CASSAVGRGNYGYTF.

The chain couples TRBV5-7 to TRBJ2-7, with D perhaps matching TRBD1 or TRBD2 (5 bases each). TRBV5-7 is an open reading frame whose function is uncertain. V dropped 4 bases and J dropped 2 bases, with 16 bases sitting between them. This CDR3 region has 15 residues. The CDR3: CASSATWDGAYEQYF. CDR3 coding DNA: TGTGCCAGCAGCGCAACCTGGGACGGTGCCTACGAGCAGTACTTC.

V is TRBV19 and J is TRBJ1-3; a possible D gene is TRBD1 (6 bases). Trimming shortened V by 4 bases and J by 1 base, and 8 bases separated the two germline ends. CDR1 and CDR2 from the germline V gene are LNHDA and SQIVND (reference sequence). The length of the CDR3 is 14 residues. The CDR3: CASSRGTSGNTIYF. For the CDR3, the DNA is TGTGCCAGTAGTAGAGGGACATCTGGAAACACCATATATTTT.

The chain joins TRBV7-2 to TRBJ1-5; tentative D call: TRBD1 (5 bases). The CDR3 has 15 residues. Germline V gives CDR1 SGHTA, CDR2 FQGNSA. Trimming cost V 6 bases and J 5 bases, with 17 bases left between them. Here the CDR3 DNA reads TGTGCCAGCAGAGTAGGGGACGTACCCGATCAGCCCCAGCATTTT. This translates into CASRVGDVPDQPQHF.

The chain is built from TRBV4-1 and TRBJ1-5; maybe TRBD1 (6 bases). The CDR3 has 17 residues. Trimming left V 3 bases short and J 4 bases short, with 19 bases between. Germline V lookup: CDR1 MGHRA, CDR2 YSYEKL. CDR3 in DNA: TGCGCCAGCAGCCAGGCCCCGAACAGGGATAGGAATCAGCCCCAGCATTTT. As protein: CASSQAPNRDRNQPQHF.